Presented here are 2 T cell receptor beta chains from one specimen sequenced in a study of blood T cell repertoires in COVID-19. The data were produced by immunoSEQ multiplex PCR, yet TCRdb's version contains in-frame clones alone and is incomplete. The repertoire includes approximately 380,000 clones, 88% of them detected once, and approximately 1.2% sits in the top ten. Input material: PBMCs or T cells enriched from blood (not recorded which). The source is a woman under 30 who had recovered from COVID-19.

The chain has TRBV13 and TRBJ1-2; D is uncertain. V lost 5 bases to trimming and J lost 2 bases, with 15 bases between them. Germline V gene lookup returns CDR1 PRHDT and CDR2 FYEKMQ (reference sequence). The CDR3 totals 15 residues. The CDR3 nucleotides read TGTGCCAGCAGCCCAAAGACACCCACGAACTATGGCTACACCTTC. This gives the protein CASSPKTPTNYGYTF.

This chain uses TRBV19 with TRBJ1-6; D is unresolved. This CDR3 comprises 15 residues. CDR1 and CDR2 from the germline V gene are LNHDA and SQIVND (reference sequence). Trimming stripped 0 bases from V and 8 bases from J, with 11 bases between. CDR3 residues: CASSIDGAGYSPLHF. The CDR3 nucleotides are TGTGCCAGTAGTATAGATGGCGCAGGCTATTCACCCCTCCACTTT.